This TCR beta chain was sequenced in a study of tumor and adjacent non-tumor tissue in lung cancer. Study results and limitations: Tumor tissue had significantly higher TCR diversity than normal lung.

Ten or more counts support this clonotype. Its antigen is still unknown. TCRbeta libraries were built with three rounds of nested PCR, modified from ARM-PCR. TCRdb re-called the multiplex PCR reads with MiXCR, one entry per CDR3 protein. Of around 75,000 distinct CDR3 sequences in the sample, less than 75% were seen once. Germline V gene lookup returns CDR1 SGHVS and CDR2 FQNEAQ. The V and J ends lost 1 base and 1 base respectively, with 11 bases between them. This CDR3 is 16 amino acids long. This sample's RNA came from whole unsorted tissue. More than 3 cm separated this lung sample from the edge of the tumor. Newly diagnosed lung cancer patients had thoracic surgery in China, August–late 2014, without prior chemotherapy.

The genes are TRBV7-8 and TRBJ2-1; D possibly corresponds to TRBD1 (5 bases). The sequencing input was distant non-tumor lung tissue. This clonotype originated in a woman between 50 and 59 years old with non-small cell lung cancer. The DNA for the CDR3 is TGTGCCAGCAGCTTAGGGGGCCTTTTATCCTACAATGAGCAGTTCTTC. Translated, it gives CASSLGGLLSYNEQFF.